A selection of T cell receptor beta chains follows, all from one sample in a study of T-cell memory formation after mild COVID-19. From the 5' RACE reads, TCRdb called clonotypes with MiXCR, one entry per CDR3 protein. In the table there are nearly 350,000 distinct CDR3 sequences, roughly 13% of which are singletons. Sequences were obtained from PBMCs or a T cell subset sorted from them (not recorded which). The receptor source for this set is a man younger than 35 who had mild COVID-19 (a few samples of this study predate the infection). Cell type and time point are not known. Both conserved end residues are part of each CDR3. The order of the fields is J gene, V gene, clone size, D gene, CDR3 protein, CDR3 DNA. D genes are given only for firm matches. Clone size is not always given. Where it is, it says once, few, many or a class for expanded clones.

TRBJ2-5,TRBV23-1,few,-,CASSQSQGWGETQYF,TGCGCCAGCAGTCAATCGCAGGGATGGGGAGAGACCCAGTACTTC
TRBJ1-4,TRBV7-9,few,-,CASSLKENEKLFF,TGTGCCAGCAGCTTAAAGGAGAATGAAAAACTGTTTTTT
TRBJ1-4,TRBV6-5,many,-,CASSYRGEDEKLFF,TGTGCCAGCAGTTACCGGGGAGAGGATGAAAAACTGTTTTTT
TRBJ2-1,TRBV29-1,-,TRBD2,CSVGRGTSGYPEQFF,TGCAGCGTTGGGAGAGGGACTAGCGGGTATCCTGAGCAGTTCTTC
TRBJ2-5,TRBV12-3/TRBV12-4,few,-,CASSLRPETQYF,TGTGCCAGCAGTTTACGCCCGGAGACCCAGTACTTC
TRBJ2-5,TRBV7-2,few,-,CASSLGGGGGETQYF,TGTGCCAGCAGCTTAGGGGGCGGAGGGGGAGAGACCCAGTACTTC
TRBJ2-3,TRBV7-3,many,-,CASSRAGSPDTQYF,TGTGCCAGCAGCCGAGCGGGTTCACCGGATACGCAGTATTTT
TRBJ2-5,TRBV5-1,-,-,CASSFGEPEETQYF,TGCGCCAGCAGCTTCGGTGAACCGGAGGAGACCCAGTACTTC
TRBJ1-1,TRBV5-1,-,TRBD1,CASSLETGAPKAFF,TGCGCCAGCAGCTTGGAGACAGGGGCACCGAAAGCTTTCTTT
TRBJ1-4,TRBV4-1,-,-,CASTSKGRANEKLFF,TGCGCCAGCACCTCCAAGGGTCGGGCAAATGAAAAACTGTTTTTT
TRBJ2-5,TRBV20-1,-,TRBD2,CSASAAAGEETQYF,TGCAGTGCTAGCGCCGCGGCGGGGGAGGAGACCCAGTACTTC
TRBJ1-1,TRBV9,few,-,CASSVGGRAPEAFF,TGTGCCAGCAGCGTAGGGGGCAGGGCTCCCGAAGCTTTCTTT
TRBJ2-3,TRBV19,few,TRBD2,CASSTGLAGFADTQYF,TGTGCCAGTAGTACGGGACTAGCGGGGTTCGCGGATACGCAGTATTTT
TRBJ2-7,TRBV6-2/TRBV6-3,few,TRBD1,CASSYAAVWDRDEQYF,TGTGCCAGCAGTTACGCAGCAGTGTGGGACAGAGACGAGCAGTACTTC
TRBJ2-1,TRBV11-2,-,TRBD2,CASRSAGLRSYNEQFF,TGTGCCAGCAGATCAGCGGGACTACGCTCCTACAATGAGCAGTTCTTC
TRBJ2-3,TRBV7-2,few,-,CASYSYGGQDTQYF,TGTGCCAGCTACAGTTACGGGGGGCAGGATACGCAGTATTTT